This TCR beta chain was obtained from a study of technical replicates of blood from several donors. TCRdb's copy holds only in-frame clones and misses some; the assay was immunoSEQ multiplex PCR. This sample has around 67,000 clones, with about 90% found just once. The V gene end was trimmed by 5 bases and the J gene end by 5 bases; junction bases not matched to a gene: 8. The CDR3 has 14 residues. Germline V gene data show CDR1 as SGDLS and CDR2 as YYNGEE. Material for sequencing was PBMCs. This TCR was recovered from a human donor in good health. Some clones in this sample may be carry-over from other donors' samples. The chain employs TRBV9 and TRBJ2-7; 9 bases line up with TRBD1. For the CDR3, the DNA is TGTGCCAGCAGTGTCACGGGACAGGGAAACGAGCAGTACTTC. It yields the protein CASSVTGQGNEQYF.